Following are 22 T cell receptor beta chains from one sample sequenced in a study of blood T cell repertoires in COVID-19. Here immunoSEQ multiplex PCR was the method, and the copy in TCRdb shows in-frame clones only, minus some. The sample comprises about 320,000 clones, 65% to 90% of which are singletons, and 7.2% rests with the top ten. Sequencing input: peripheral blood. All receptors come from a human donor in a cohort sampled during active COVID-19.

The chain uses TRBV2 and TRBJ2-3; TRBD2 matches 8 bases. The junction had 5 bases not matched to a gene; V was cut back by 7 bases and J by 2 bases. The CDR3 length is 14 residues. CDR1 SNHLY and CDR2 FYNNEI come from the germline V gene. The CDR3 DNA reads as TGTGCCAGCATCTTCGGGGGGGCCACAGATACGCAGTATTTT. Protein: CASIFGGATDTQYF.

The V gene is TRBV30, the J gene TRBJ1-1; 10 bases line up with TRBD1. The CDR3 extends over 13 amino acids. The germline CDR1 and CDR2 sequences are GTSNPN and SVGIG (reference sequence). The junction had 8 bases not matched to a gene; V was cut back by 4 bases and J by 9 bases. CDR3 protein: CAWNRDRGLQAFF. The CDR3, as DNA: TGTGCCTGGAATCGGGACAGGGGTTTACAAGCTTTCTTT.

The V call is TRBV10-2, the J call TRBJ1-1; D may be TRBD1 (5 bases). CDR1 WSHSY and CDR2 SAAADI come from the germline V gene. V was clipped by 6 bases and J by 2 bases, with 7 bases between them. The CDR3 is 12 amino acids. CDR3 residues: CASSQGNTEAFF. CDR3 nucleotide sequence: TGCGCCAGCAGCCAGGGAAACACTGAAGCTTTCTTT.

This clone was seen once. The rearrangement links TRBV11-2 to TRBJ2-3, with a tentative D call TRBD1 (5 bases). The V gene lost 0 bases and the J gene lost 5 bases, with 12 bases spanning the gap. The CDR3 length is 15 residues. The germline CDR1 and CDR2 sequences are SGHAT and FQNNGV. The CDR3: CASSLDGAGIDTQYF. As DNA, the CDR3 is TGTGCCAGCAGCTTAGATGGGGCAGGGATAGATACGCAGTATTTT. The full variable domain, completed using reference TRBV11-2 and TRBJ2-3, is EAGVAQSPRYKIIEKRQSVAFWCNPISGHATLYWYQQILGQGPKLLIQFQNNGVVDDSQLPKDRFSAERLKGVDSTLKIQPAKLEDSAVYLCASSLDGAGIDTQYFGPGTRLTVL.

This sequence joins TRBV7-9 and TRBJ2-1; D is possibly TRBD1 (6 bases). The germline V gene encodes CDR1 SEHNR and CDR2 FQNEAQ (reference sequence). Trimming left V 3 bases short and J 7 bases short, with 10 bases between. CDR3 length: 13 amino acids. The CDR3 protein is CASSLRRGNEQFF. CDR3 nucleotide sequence: TGTGCCAGCAGCTTGCGTAGGGGGAATGAGCAGTTCTTC.

This sequence joins TRBV7-3 and TRBJ2-2; 10 positions match TRBD1. CDR1 and CDR2 (germline): SGHTA, FQGTGA. This CDR3 contains 14 residues. V trimming: 5 bases; J trimming: 3 bases; junction bases outside the gene matches: 0. The CDR3 DNA reads as TGTGCCAGCAGCGGGACAGGGGACACCGGGGAGCTGTTTTTT. It specifies CASSGTGDTGELFF.

The genes are TRBV10-3 and TRBJ1-2; no definite D call. The CDR3 consists of 14 residues. Deletions cut 0 bases from V and 4 bases from J, with 9 bases between. In germline, CDR1 is ENHRY, CDR2 SYGVKD. The CDR3 protein is CAISESLGSYGYTF. As DNA, the CDR3 is TGTGCCATCAGTGAGTCTCTAGGTTCCTATGGCTACACCTTC.

The rearrangement links TRBV6-1 to TRBJ1-3; TRBD1 might be the D (5 bases). The V gene's germline CDR1 is MNHNS and CDR2 SASEGT. CDR3 length: 14 amino acids. V lost 3 bases and J 3 bases, leaving 9 bases between the germline ends. The CDR3 protein is CASSEGQLGNTIYF. The CDR3, as DNA: TGTGCCAGCAGTGAGGGGCAGCTTGGAAACACCATATATTTT.

V usage is TRBV6-5 and J usage is TRBJ1-6; the match to TRBD1 covers 7 bases. J lost 3 bases, V lost 5 bases, and 4 bases had no gene match. This CDR3 is 15 amino acids long. Germline V gene lookup returns CDR1 MNHEY and CDR2 SVGAGI. Here the CDR3 reads CASSPDRYYNSPLHF. CDR3 nucleotide sequence: TGTGCCAGCAGTCCGGACAGGTACTATAATTCACCCCTCCACTTT.

The J gene is TRBJ1-5, the V gene TRBV19; D gene uncertain. This CDR3 is built from 16 residues. The germline V and J ends were trimmed by 3 bases and 2 bases, with 14 bases remaining between them. The germline V gene encodes CDR1 LNHDA and CDR2 SQIVND (reference sequence). The CDR3 DNA reads as TGTGCCAGTAGTATCGTGGGAGGGTCAGGCAATCAGCCCCAGCATTTT. Translation gives CASSIVGGSGNQPQHF.

This chain connects TRBV4-2 to TRBJ2-2, with unresolved D. There are 12 residues in the CDR3. Germline V gives CDR1 LGHNA, CDR2 YNFKEQ. V lost 4 bases and J 7 bases, leaving 7 bases between the germline ends. The CDR3 coding sequence is TGTGCCAGCAGCCCATTCGGCGGGGAGCTGTTTTTT. Protein sequence: CASSPFGGELFF.

As regards this clone: The same CDR3 arises from other DNA sequences in this sample as well. This chain uses TRBV7-9 with TRBJ1-1; D gene unclear. CDR1 is SEHNR, CDR2 FQNEAQ, per germline (reference sequence). The CDR3 has 14 amino acids. V was clipped by 0 bases and J by 5 bases, with 10 bases between them. CDR3 loop: CASSLAGRGTEAFF. CDR3 DNA: TGTGCCAGCAGCTTAGCAGGGCGAGGGACTGAAGCTTTCTTT.

The V and J genes are TRBV30 and TRBJ1-1; no firm D call. This CDR3 has 12 amino acids. The germline V gene encodes CDR1 GTSNPN and CDR2 SVGIG (reference sequence). V gave up 7 bases and J gave up 0 bases, with 9 bases separating them. Here the CDR3 reads CASRGLNTEAFF. DNA for the CDR3: TGTGCCTCAAGAGGGCTGAACACTGAAGCTTTCTTT.

This chain joins TRBV14 and TRBJ1-1; TRBD1 aligns across 9 bases. V dropped 6 bases and J dropped 5; count of bases not matched to a gene: 13. CDR1 and CDR2 from the germline V gene are SGHDN and FVKESK. The CDR3 loop spans 16 amino acids. The CDR3 nucleotides are TGTGCCAGCAGTCAAAGGGACAGGGCAGAGGGGACTGAAGCTTTCTTT. Protein: CASSQRDRAEGTEAFF.

The chain has TRBV5-1 and TRBJ2-3; tentatively, D is TRBD2 (6 bases). This CDR3 region has 18 residues. V lost 4 bases to trimming and J lost 2 bases, with 23 bases between them. Germline CDR1 reads SGHRS; CDR2 reads YFSETQ. CDR3 nucleotide sequence: TGCGCCAGCAGCAAGCGGACCTTCTTTCGGGGGAACACAGATACGCAGTATTTT. Residues: CASSKRTFFRGNTDTQYF.

The V gene is TRBV7-9, the J gene TRBJ2-6, with a weak D call TRBD1 (6 bases). The V and J ends lost 5 bases and 0 bases respectively, with 20 bases between them. This CDR3 has 19 amino acids. Germline V gene sequence: CDR1 SEHNR, CDR2 FQNEAQ (reference sequence). The CDR3 DNA reads as TGTGCCAGCAGCCTCCCCTGGGCAGGGGCGACCTCTGGGGCCAACGTCCTGACTTTC. This translates into CASSLPWAGATSGANVLTF.

This chain connects TRBV19 to TRBJ2-6; possible D gene TRBD1, 6 bases. Trimming shortened V by 5 bases and J by 1 base, and 18 bases separated the two germline ends. The CDR3 sequence is 18 residues long. Germline loops: CDR1 LNHDA, CDR2 SQIVND (reference sequence). CDR3 nucleotide sequence: TGTGCCAGTAGTGAACACAGGGTAGGCAGATCTGGGGCCAACGTCCTGACTTTC. Protein product: CASSEHRVGRSGANVLTF.

The chain employs TRBV7-3 and TRBJ1-5; weak D call: TRBD1 (5 bases). V was shortened by 5 bases and J by 2 bases, with 10 bases between the two germline ends. The CDR3 is 14 amino acids. Germline V gene data show CDR1 as SGHTA and CDR2 as FQGTGA. In DNA, the CDR3 is TGTGCCAGCAGCCTCAAAGGGGGCAATCAGCCCCAGCATTTT. Protein: CASSLKGGNQPQHF.

This rearrangement joins TRBV6-1 to TRBJ2-1, with 9 bases fitting TRBD2. V trimming: 3 bases; J trimming: 5 bases; junction bases outside the gene matches: 5. Germline V lookup: CDR1 MNHNS, CDR2 SASEGT. The CDR3 is made up of 15 amino acids. This CDR3 reads CASSELAGMNNEQFF. The CDR3, as DNA: TGTGCCAGCAGTGAGCTAGCGGGGATGAACAATGAGCAGTTCTTC.

The V call is TRBV3-1 (or the pseudogene TRBV3-2), the J call TRBJ1-2; D is unclear. The germline gives CDR1 LGHDT, CDR2 YNNKEL (reference sequence). The CDR3 totals 15 residues. Trimming stripped 1 base from V and 7 bases from J, with 16 bases between. The CDR3 region has the DNA TGTGCCAGCAGCCAAGCCTCCTATCCTAATCCTGGCTACACCTTC. Its protein is CASSQASYPNPGYTF.

In DNA form, the CDR3 reads TGTGCCAGCAGCCCGGAATTCAGGGGAAGGTACTATGGCTACACCTTC. This sequence encodes CASSPEFRGRYYGYTF. The rearrangement joins TRBV5-5 to TRBJ1-2, with D perhaps matching TRBD1 (6 bases). CDR1 is SGHKS and CDR2 is YYEKEE in the germline V gene (reference sequence). V dropped 4 bases and J dropped 3 bases, with 19 bases sitting between them. The CDR3 loop spans 16 amino acids.

This rearrangement joins TRBV7-9 to TRBJ2-5, with a weak D call TRBD2 (6 bases). Looked up from germline, CDR1 is SEHNR and CDR2 is FQNEAQ (reference sequence). This CDR3 has 14 residues. The V and J ends lost 5 bases and 1 base respectively, with 11 bases between them. As DNA, the CDR3 is TGTGCCAGCAGCCCCCGGGAGCGCCAAGAGACCCAGTACTTC. Residues: CASSPRERQETQYF.